This T cell receptor beta chain was profiled in a study of CD8+ T cells in alopecia areata. Points from the study as a whole: Affected lesional scalp, above all in alopecia totalis/universalis, was more clonal than normal scalp.

The V gene lost 2 bases and the J gene lost 2 bases, with 13 bases spanning the gap. The CDR3 extends over 15 amino acids. Germline CDR1 and CDR2: SGHRS and YFSETQ. This clone was counted only a few times. Its matching antigen is unknown. Sequencing used cDNA as its template, made by extracting RNA and reverse transcribing it. The method was immunoSEQ multiplex PCR; TCRdb's version includes in-frame clones alone and lacks a portion of them. There are roughly 200,000 clones in the sample; approximately 62% occur only once, and more than 1.5% lies in the top ten. The input for sequencing was CD4+ T cells sorted from blood, taken at week 0. The chain carries TRBV5-1 and TRBJ2-5; possible D gene TRBD2, 6 bases. This receptor was obtained from a human donor with alopecia areata. The CDR3 bases are TGCGCCAGCAGCTTAAACTCCGGAGGGCAAGAGACCCAGTACTTC. Translated, it gives CASSLNSGGQETQYF.